Each of the 22 T cell receptor beta chains below was sequenced from the same sample in a study of cytotoxic CD8 clonotypes in ibrutinib-treated CLL. This table comes from immunoSEQ multiplex PCR, and its TCRdb copy is limited to in-frame clones, with some not included. This table holds some 40,000 clones, about two thirds found once. The sample in question was PBMCs, obtained at disease progression, from a patient treated with ibrutinib. These receptors all come from a human donor with chronic lymphocytic leukemia.

The V gene is TRBV7-2, the J gene TRBJ2-1; 15 positions agree with TRBD2. J gave up 6 bases and V 4 bases, and 1 base lay outside the gene matches. The CDR3 totals 15 residues. Germline V lookup: CDR1 SGHTA, CDR2 FQGNSA. CDR3 in amino acids: CASSSGLAGGNEQFF. The DNA for the CDR3 is TGTGCCAGCAGCTCGGGACTAGCGGGAGGCAATGAGCAGTTCTTC.

This chain joins TRBV11-2 and TRBJ2-2; tentative D call: TRBD1 (6 bases). The CDR3 has 16 amino acids. V was clipped by 5 bases and J by 0 bases, with 13 bases between them. Germline V CDR1 and CDR2: SGHAT, FQNNGV. The CDR3 region is CASSPNRVTNTGELFF. The CDR3 nucleotides read TGTGCCAGCAGCCCAAACAGGGTGACGAACACCGGGGAGCTGTTTTTT.

The chain carries TRBV7-8 and TRBJ2-7; D gene ambiguous. This CDR3 comprises 12 residues. V was clipped by 5 bases and J by 3 bases, with 8 bases between them. Germline V gene sequence: CDR1 SGHVS, CDR2 FQNEAQ. The CDR3 DNA reads TGTGCCAGCAGCCCTGATGGCTACGAGCAGTACTTC. As protein: CASSPDGYEQYF. Full variable domain (outside the CDR3, taken from reference TRBV7-8 and TRBJ2-7): GAGVSQSPRYKVAKRGQDVALRCDPISGHVSLFWYQQALGQGPEFLTYFQNEAQLDKSGLPSDRFFAERPEGSVSTLKIQRTQQEDSAVYLCASSPDGYEQYFGPGTRLTVT.

The chain uses TRBV7-8 and TRBJ1-1; D is perhaps TRBD1 (6 bases). In germline, CDR1 is SGHVS, CDR2 FQNEAQ. V was cut by 1 base and J by 4 bases, with 7 bases left in between. This CDR3 has 13 amino acids. The CDR3 nucleotides are TGTGCCAGCAGCTTAGTCAGGGGCACTGAAGCTTTCTTT. Protein: CASSLVRGTEAFF. The variable domain in full, with the rest retrieved from reference TRBV7-8 and TRBJ1-1, is GAGVSQSPRYKVAKRGQDVALRCDPISGHVSLFWYQQALGQGPEFLTYFQNEAQLDKSGLPSDRFFAERPEGSVSTLKIQRTQQEDSAVYLCASSLVRGTEAFFGQGTRLTVV.

J is TRBJ2-1 and V is TRBV29-1; the D is unclear. With 2 bases removed from V and 4 bases from J, the gap between germline ends came to 9 bases. Germline values: CDR1 SQVTM, CDR2 ANQGSEA. The CDR3 has 13 residues. The CDR3 is CSVELRIYNEQFF. The CDR3 nucleotides read TGCAGCGTTGAATTGCGGATATACAATGAGCAGTTCTTC.

This clone was counted a few times. The CDR3 region has the DNA TGTGCCAGCTCACCCTCTCAGACGTGGCAGGGAGGCACTGAAGCTTTCTTT. Encoded protein: CASSPSQTWQGGTEAFF. The V call is TRBV18, the J call TRBJ1-1; possibly TRBD1 for D (5 bases). This CDR3 comprises 17 residues. CDR1 and CDR2 from the germline V gene are KGHSH and LQKENI. V dropped 3 bases and J dropped 4 bases, with 21 bases sitting between them.

V gene TRBV5-6 combines with J gene TRBJ2-3; TRBD2 matches 14 bases. The CDR3 extends over 16 amino acids. J gave up 5 bases and V 5 bases, and 7 bases lay outside the gene matches. The germline V gene encodes CDR1 SGHDT and CDR2 YYEEEE. The CDR3 nucleotides read TGTGCCAGCAGTTCGGGACTAGCGGGAGCCCGAGATACGCAGTATTTT. Protein: CASSSGLAGARDTQYF. The complete variable domain, with remaining parts taken from reference TRBV5-6 and TRBJ2-3, reads DAGVTQSPTHLIKTRGQQVTLRCSPKSGHDTVSWYQQALGQGPQFIFQYYEEEERQRGNFPDRFSGHQFPNYSSELNVNALLLGDSALYLCASSSGLAGARDTQYFGPGTRLTVL.

This rearrangement joins TRBV6-5 to TRBJ2-7; D unclear. The V gene lost 7 bases and the J gene lost 2 bases, with 18 bases spanning the gap. This CDR3 contains 15 residues. From germline, CDR1 is MNHEY and CDR2 SVGAGI. CDR3 DNA sequence: TGTGCCAGCAACCCCTCCGGAGCCAGCACCTACGAGCAGTACTTC. As protein: CASNPSGASTYEQYF.

There are a few counts of this clone. The genes are TRBV19 and TRBJ2-3; D remains ambiguous. V lost 5 bases and J lost 4, with 4 bases in between. CDR3 size: 11 residues. Germline V CDR1 and CDR2: LNHDA, SQIVND (reference sequence). This CDR3 is CASSGADTQYF. For the CDR3, the DNA is TGTGCCAGTAGTGGCGCAGATACGCAGTATTTT.

The chain joins TRBV5-5 to TRBJ2-1; D gene ambiguous. Germline CDR1 is SGHKS and CDR2 is YYEKEE (reference sequence). Trimming took 4 bases from V and 0 from J, leaving 11 bases between them. The CDR3 is 15 residues long. This CDR3 is CASSQDGSSYNEQFF. DNA of the CDR3: TGTGCCAGCAGCCAGGACGGCAGCTCCTACAATGAGCAGTTCTTC.

This clone was picked up one time. The gene calls are TRBV7-9 and TRBJ2-1, with TRBD2 matching 7 bases. The CDR3 runs to 16 residues. Losses at the gene ends were 0 bases for V and 5 bases for J; bases not matched to a gene: 7. The germline gives CDR1 SEHNR, CDR2 FQNEAQ (reference sequence). The CDR3 nucleotides are TGTGCCAGCAGCTTAGCGTTAAGACTAGCCCACAATGAGCAGTTCTTC. Residues: CASSLALRLAHNEQFF.

V is TRBV7-2 and J is TRBJ1-2; D is unresolved. The CDR3 covers 12 residues. The V end was cut by 6 bases, the J end by 6 bases, with 11 bases between. Per germline, CDR1 SGHTA and CDR2 FQGNSA. The CDR3 sequence: CASSSSPNGYTF. DNA for the CDR3: TGTGCCAGCAGTTCTTCTCCCAATGGCTACACCTTC.

This clone was seen a handful of times. This chain uses TRBV19 with TRBJ2-7; 15 nucleotides line up with TRBD2. The V and J ends lost 3 bases and 3 bases, in that order; junction bases with no gene match: 0. The CDR3 spans 15 residues. Germline lookup yields CDR1 LNHDA and CDR2 SQIVND (reference sequence). The CDR3 is CASSMGLAGGYEQYF. CDR3 nucleotides: TGTGCCAGTAGTATGGGACTAGCGGGAGGCTACGAGCAGTACTTC.

J is TRBJ2-2 and V is TRBV20-1, with TRBD1 as a possible D gene (5 bases). The V and J ends lost 3 bases and 9 bases respectively, with 8 bases between them. Germline CDR1 and CDR2: DFQATT and SNEGSKA (reference sequence). This CDR3 region has 11 residues. CDR3 amino acids: CSARGRRELFF. CDR3 in DNA: TGCAGTGCTAGGGGGCGCCGGGAGCTGTTTTTT.

The chain recombines TRBV19 with TRBJ2-1; 7 nucleotides agree with TRBD2. There are 12 residues in the CDR3. Germline CDR1 LNHDA, CDR2 SQIVND (reference sequence). The CDR3 protein is CVSGAPYNEQFF. The CDR3, as DNA: TGTGTCAGCGGGGCCCCTTACAATGAGCAGTTCTTC.

The J gene is TRBJ2-3, the V gene TRBV15; TRBD2 agrees at 11 bases. This CDR3 is 21 amino acids long. Germline lookup yields CDR1 LNHNV and CDR2 YYDKDF (reference sequence). V lost 2 bases to trimming and J lost 6 bases; unmatched junction nucleotides: 22. The CDR3 DNA reads TGTGCCACCAGCAGATACCCAGTTGGGATTACTAGCGGGAGACCTCAGGATACGCAGTATTTT. This encodes CATSRYPVGITSGRPQDTQYF.

The chain couples TRBV7-9 to TRBJ1-1; a weak D match, TRBD1 (5 bases). CDR1 SEHNR and CDR2 FQNEAQ come from the germline V gene (reference sequence). The CDR3 is made up of 13 amino acids. The V end lost 2 bases, the J end lost 5 bases, and 9 bases lay between the germline ends. This chain's CDR3 is CASSLMGETEAFF. CDR3 DNA sequence: TGTGCCAGCAGCTTAATGGGGGAGACTGAAGCTTTCTTT.

The gene calls are TRBV19 and TRBJ2-7, with D perhaps matching TRBD2 (6 bases). V was trimmed by 3 bases and J by 6 bases, leaving 15 bases between them. The CDR3 runs to 14 residues. CDR1 and CDR2 (germline): LNHDA, SQIVND (reference sequence). DNA for the CDR3: TGTGCCAGTAGTATTTCCGGGAGTTTCTCCGAGCAGTACTTC. Translating it yields CASSISGSFSEQYF.

There are a few counts of this clone. This chain uses TRBV7-9 with TRBJ2-2, with D perhaps matching TRBD1 or TRBD2 (5 bases each). CDR1 and CDR2 from the germline V gene are SEHNR and FQNEAQ (reference sequence). The CDR3 covers 19 residues. Trimming stripped 5 bases from V and 1 base from J, with 23 bases between. The CDR3 DNA is TGTGCCAGCAGCATCCGGGACCTAGACCTCCCGAGGAACACCGGGGAGCTGTTTTTT. As protein: CASSIRDLDLPRNTGELFF.

The rearrangement joins TRBV19 to TRBJ1-6; 7 bases are shared with TRBD1. The CDR3 extends over 15 amino acids. J lost 10 bases, V lost 2 bases, and 8 bases had no gene match. The V gene's germline CDR1 is LNHDA and CDR2 SQIVND (reference sequence). The CDR3 region has the DNA TGTGCCAGTAGTATACAGTCAGGGGGAGACTCACCCCTCCACTTT. Its translation is CASSIQSGGDSPLHF.

The chain joins TRBV5-4 to TRBJ2-1, with D possibly TRBD2 on 5 matching bases. The CDR3 sequence is 20 residues long. V was clipped by 5 bases and J by 2 bases, with 29 bases between them. The V gene's germline CDR1 is SGHNT and CDR2 YYREEE (reference sequence). CDR3 region: CASRVWWPGTHPLTYNEQFF. The CDR3 nucleotides are TGTGCCAGCAGGGTGTGGTGGCCGGGAACCCACCCCCTTACCTACAATGAGCAGTTCTTC.

The chain uses TRBV4-3 and TRBJ2-7; D may be TRBD1 (5 bases). This CDR3 is built from 15 residues. The germline CDR1 and CDR2 sequences are LGHNA and YSLEER. V was pared by 0 bases and J by 9 bases, with 18 bases between. The CDR3 region is CASSQDRTPAFGQYF. Here the CDR3 DNA reads TGCGCCAGCAGCCAAGACAGGACACCAGCATTCGGGCAGTACTTC.